This TCR beta chain was sequenced for a study of tissue T cells after allogeneic stem cell transplantation. General study findings and limits: Shared clones across patients were few; motif clustering revealed tissue-specific shared signatures.

This clone was recorded a few times. Its target is not known. The gene names here belong to mouse. The sequence runs out 1 residue before the end of the CDR3; the remainder is reconstructed from the germline J gene. This table comes from immunoSEQ multiplex PCR, and its TCRdb copy is limited to in-frame clones, with some not included. Of more than 45,000 clones listed, around 70% are singletons. The germline V gene has CDR1 NSQYPW and CDR2 LRSPGD (reference sequence). This CDR3 comprises 14 residues. V gave up 1 base and J gave up 2 bases; unmatched junction bases: 1. Material for sequencing was sorted cells pooled from one or two spleens. This clonotype originated in a pool of C57BL/6 mice in good health. The genes are TRBV1 and TRBJ2-7; TRBD2 agrees at 8 bases. The sequenced part of the CDR3 DNA is TGCACCTGCAGTGCAGGCTGGGGGGCCTATGAACAGTAC. Its protein product is CTCSAGWGAYEQY. The whole CDR3 region reads CTCSAGWGAYEQYF.